A single sample gave rise to the 17 T cell receptor beta chains below, sequenced in a study of cytomegalovirus exposure and HLA in healthy donors. 13 Jbeta primers and 60 Vbeta primers were used for the PCR. Sequencing used immunoSEQ multiplex PCR; TCRdb keeps in-frame clones, though not all of them. Among some 150,000 clones listed, around four fifths were seen once. Sample: PBMCs. The receptors come from a female donor in good health and CMV-seronegative.

V usage is TRBV28 and J usage is TRBJ1-1; possible D gene TRBD1, 5 bases. This CDR3 spans 15 amino acids. With 4 bases removed from V and 3 bases from J, the gap between germline ends came to 15 bases. Germline values: CDR1 MDHEN, CDR2 SYDVKM. The DNA of the CDR3 is TGTGCCAGCAGTTCTCCACCCCCGGGGGACACTGAAGCTTTCTTT. It is translated as CASSSPPPGDTEAFF.

The chain joins TRBV6-6 to TRBJ1-6; the match to TRBD1 covers 7 bases. V lost 2 bases, J lost 8 bases, and 6 bases stayed unmatched. The CDR3 consists of 15 residues. CDR1 is MNHNY, CDR2 SVGAGI, per germline (reference sequence). The DNA of the CDR3 is TGTGCCAGCAGTTACGACAGGGCAGGTTATTCACCCCTCCACTTT. As protein: CASSYDRAGYSPLHF.

The chain couples TRBV19 to TRBJ1-1; 12 bases are shared with TRBD1. CDR3 length equals 18 residues. The V gene's germline CDR1 is LNHDA and CDR2 SQIVND (reference sequence). With 5 bases clipped from V and 1 base from J, the junction kept 11 bases outside the gene matches. The CDR3 DNA is TGTGCCAGTAGTTTTCGGGACAGGGGGCCTCTAAGGAACACTGAAGCTTTCTTT. Protein product: CASSFRDRGPLRNTEAFF.

V gene TRBV5-6 combines with J gene TRBJ2-1; 13 nucleotides agree with TRBD2. This CDR3 has 15 residues. Germline values: CDR1 SGHDT, CDR2 YYEEEE. The J segment lost 8 bases and the V segment lost 1 base, leaving 3 bases of the junction unmatched. CDR3: CASSLTSGRVHEQFF. CDR3 nucleotide sequence: TGTGCCAGCAGCTTGACTAGCGGGAGGGTCCATGAGCAGTTCTTC.

The chain employs TRBV19 and TRBJ1-5, with D hard to call. The CDR3 consists of 15 residues. Germline assignment: CDR1 LNHDA and CDR2 SQIVND (reference sequence). Trimming took off 6 bases at V and 0 bases at J, with 12 bases between the two ends. The CDR3 sequence: CASRRAGNSNQPQHF. The CDR3 bases are TGTGCCAGTAGGCGCGCAGGTAATAGCAATCAGCCCCAGCATTTT.

The gene calls are TRBV7-2 and TRBJ2-3; 11 nucleotides align to TRBD2. V lost 5 bases to trimming and J lost 10 bases; unmatched junction nucleotides: 14. This CDR3 has 16 residues. The germline CDR1 and CDR2 sequences are SGHTA and FQGNSA. The CDR3 spells CASSLTSGGLPEAQYF. Here the CDR3 DNA reads TGTGCCAGCAGCCTTACTAGCGGGGGCCTACCGGAGGCGCAGTATTTT.

The V gene is TRBV2, the J gene TRBJ2-5, with TRBD1 as a possible D gene (6 bases). In germline, CDR1 is SNHLY, CDR2 FYNNEI. The V end was cut by 10 bases, the J end by 5 bases, with 14 bases between. This CDR3 has 12 amino acids. The chain's CDR3 is CAKRPGAETQYF. In nucleotides, the CDR3 is TGTGCCAAGAGACCAGGGGCGGAGACCCAGTACTTC.

The chain couples TRBV6-4 to TRBJ2-3, with 7 bases fitting TRBD1. Germline V CDR1 and CDR2: MRHNA, SNTAGT. J lost 0 bases, V lost 6 bases, and 3 bases had no gene match. This CDR3 is 14 amino acids long. Written as DNA, the CDR3 is TGTGCCAGCAGCCCGGGACAGAGCACAGATACGCAGTATTTT. This sequence encodes CASSPGQSTDTQYF.

The chain links TRBV19 to TRBJ1-5; D is ambiguous. The V and J ends lost 6 bases and 3 bases respectively, with 12 bases between them. This CDR3 comprises 14 residues. Germline V gives CDR1 LNHDA, CDR2 SQIVND (reference sequence). The CDR3 DNA reads as TGTGCCAGTAGACTGATAGCCTCCAATCAGCCCCAGCATTTT. Its protein is CASRLIASNQPQHF.

The chain uses TRBV7-2 and TRBJ1-6; 8 bases map to TRBD1. This CDR3 is built from 15 residues. V lost 2 bases to trimming and J lost 6 bases; unmatched junction nucleotides: 3. Germline V gene sequence: CDR1 SGHTA, CDR2 FQGNSA. Written as DNA, the CDR3 is TGTGCCAGCAGCTTAAGGACAGGGCGTAATTCACCCCTCCACTTT. It encodes CASSLRTGRNSPLHF.

The rearrangement uses TRBV19 and TRBJ2-7, with D perhaps TRBD2 (6 bases). The CDR3 spans 14 residues. V lost 4 bases and J 1 base, leaving 11 bases between the germline ends. Looked up from germline, CDR1 is LNHDA and CDR2 is SQIVND (reference sequence). CDR3 loop: CASSRGEVSYEQYF. In nucleotides, the CDR3 is TGTGCCAGTAGTAGGGGGGAGGTGTCCTACGAGCAGTACTTC.

This clone was counted a few times. This sample also contains other DNA sequences that code for the same CDR3. The chain links TRBV27 to TRBJ2-7; 12 bases line up with TRBD2. Unmatched junction bases numbered 6, after V lost 5 bases and J lost 7 bases. The CDR3 is 14 residues long. The germline CDR1 and CDR2 sequences are MNHEY and SMNVEV (reference sequence). CDR3 bases: TGTGCCAGCAGTCTAGCGGGAGGGCCCCGAGAGCAGTACTTC. This codes for CASSLAGGPREQYF.

This clone was counted only a few times. The chain uses TRBV5-6 and TRBJ2-5; 8 bases fit TRBD1. The junction had 6 bases not matched to a gene; V was cut back by 6 bases and J by 2 bases. The CDR3 is 14 residues long. Germline lookup yields CDR1 SGHDT and CDR2 YYEEEE. CDR3 amino acids: CASIKQGVQETQYF. The CDR3 bases are TGTGCCAGCATCAAACAGGGGGTACAAGAGACCCAGTACTTC.

V usage is TRBV29-1 and J usage is TRBJ2-6; D gene ambiguous. V shed 4 bases and J shed 0 bases, with 13 bases lying between them. CDR3 size: 16 residues. The germline V gene has CDR1 SQVTM and CDR2 ANQGSEA. In DNA form, the CDR3 reads TGCAGCGTTGGTTTGGCAGGCAGCTCTGGGGCCAACGTCCTGACTTTC. It specifies CSVGLAGSSGANVLTF.

The rearrangement joins TRBV19 to TRBJ2-1; D possibly corresponds to TRBD2 (7 bases). CDR1 and CDR2 (germline): LNHDA, SQIVND (reference sequence). V was clipped by 5 bases and J by 4 bases, with 15 bases between them. CDR3 length: 15 amino acids. The CDR3 DNA reads as TGTGCCAGTAGTCCGGGGGCTAGCGGTTACAATGAGCAGTTCTTC. Its protein product is CASSPGASGYNEQFF.

This clone was recorded once. This chain joins TRBV7-2 and TRBJ1-4, with unresolved D. Germline CDR1 is SGHTA and CDR2 is FQGNSA. The germline V and J ends were trimmed by 4 bases and 5 bases, with 17 bases remaining between them. The CDR3 is made up of 16 amino acids. The CDR3 DNA reads TGTGCCAGCAGCTACCGGCGGGCAGGTAGAAATGAAAAACTGTTTTTT. Protein sequence: CASSYRRAGRNEKLFF.

CDR3 sequence reads: CASSYCGPEQVRSYEQYF. The DNA for the CDR3 is TGTGCCAGCAGTTACTGCGGCCCTGAACAGGTTCGCTCCTACGAGCAGTACTTC. The J gene is TRBJ2-7, the V gene TRBV6-7; possible D gene TRBD1, 5 bases. TRBV6-7 is an ORF for which the function is uncertain. Trimming shortened V by 1 base and J by 0 bases, and 19 bases separated the two germline ends. This CDR3 has 18 amino acids.